Presented here are 20 T cell receptor beta chains from one specimen sequenced in a study of cytomegalovirus exposure and HLA in healthy donors. This PCR relied on a set of 60 Vbeta primers and 13 Jbeta primers. TCRdb's copy holds only in-frame clones and misses some; the assay was immunoSEQ multiplex PCR. The repertoire holds about 160,000 clones, around 83% seen once, with 7% to 9.5% in the top ten. Sequencing was performed on PBMCs. These receptors all come from a male donor in good health and CMV-seropositive.

This clone was observed a few times. The chain links TRBV10-3 to TRBJ1-5; TRBD1 aligns across 9 bases. CDR3 length equals 15 residues. The J segment lost 7 bases and the V segment lost 4 bases, leaving 8 bases of the junction unmatched. The V gene's germline CDR1 is ENHRY and CDR2 SYGVKD. Written as DNA, the CDR3 is TGTGCCATCAGTGCCGGGACAGGGACAGGACAGCCCCAGCATTTT. Translation: CAISAGTGTGQPQHF.

This clone showed up just once. The chain combines TRBV6-1 with TRBJ2-2; D possibly corresponds to TRBD1 (5 bases). Germline V lookup: CDR1 MNHNS, CDR2 SASEGT. The CDR3 is 14 residues long. The V gene lost 8 bases and the J gene lost 5 bases, with 15 bases spanning the gap. DNA of the CDR3: TGTGCCAGCCGGTCGGCAGGGCGTACCGGGGAGCTGTTTTTT. It is translated as CASRSAGRTGELFF.

This clone has only one observation. V usage is TRBV7-6 and J usage is TRBJ2-3, with 10 bases aligning to TRBD2. The CDR3 sequence is 19 residues long. The germline V gene has CDR1 SGHVS and CDR2 FNYEAQ. The junction had 9 bases not matched to a gene; V was cut back by 0 bases and J by 0 bases. The CDR3 DNA sequence: TGTGCCAGCAGCTTAGCGCTGTGGACTAGCGGCGCTAGCACAGATACGCAGTATTTT. Protein product: CASSLALWTSGASTDTQYF. Looking up the rest from reference TRBV7-6 and TRBJ2-3 gives the full variable domain: GAGVSQSPRYKVTKRGQDVALRCDPISGHVSLYWYRQALGQGPEFLTYFNYEAQQDKSGLPNDRFSAERPEGSISTLTIQRTEQRDSAMYRCASSLALWTSGASTDTQYFGPGTRLTVL.

The chain has TRBV7-2 and TRBJ1-2; 8 bases are shared with TRBD1. The CDR3 has 14 amino acids. Germline V gives CDR1 SGHTA, CDR2 FQGNSA. The J segment lost 2 bases and the V segment lost 1 base, leaving 0 bases of the junction unmatched. CDR3 protein: CASSLDRGNYGYTF. As DNA, the CDR3 is TGTGCCAGCAGCTTAGACAGGGGGAACTATGGCTACACCTTC.

The chain couples TRBV10-3 to TRBJ1-3, with 9 bases matching TRBD1. Germline lookup yields CDR1 ENHRY and CDR2 SYGVKD. The CDR3 consists of 14 residues. The junction had 4 bases not matched to a gene; V was cut back by 7 bases and J by 3 bases. CDR3 region: CAITKDRGGNTIYF. The CDR3 bases are TGTGCCATCACCAAGGACAGGGGTGGAAACACCATATATTTT.

The chain employs TRBV4-3 and TRBJ2-3; the match to TRBD2 covers 10 bases. Per germline, CDR1 LGHNA and CDR2 YSLEER. This CDR3 has 19 residues. Trimming at V came to 0 bases and at J to 4 bases, leaving 13 bases not matched to a gene. For the CDR3, the DNA is TGCGCCAGCAGCCAAGATCCCAGCGGGGGGGCCCTTTCCCCAGATACGCAGTATTTT. It encodes CASSQDPSGGALSPDTQYF.

The chain recombines TRBV28 with TRBJ1-1; maybe TRBD1 (6 bases). Trimming shortened V by 3 bases and J by 6 bases, and 23 bases separated the two germline ends. Looked up from germline, CDR1 is MDHEN and CDR2 is SYDVKM. The CDR3 covers 17 residues. In DNA, the CDR3 is TGTGCCAGCAGTTTTAGGGTTTGGGAGGGGGTTGGCGCTGAAGCTTTCTTT. Amino acids: CASSFRVWEGVGAEAFF.

This clone has a handful of counts. This rearrangement joins TRBV28 to TRBJ2-5; TRBD2 matches 16 bases. The CDR3 consists of 17 residues. Trimming removed 7 bases from V and 4 bases from J; junction bases left unmatched: 9. The germline CDR1 and CDR2 sequences are MDHEN and SYDVKM. CDR3 protein: CASMGLAGGAGRETQYF. The CDR3 DNA follows: TGTGCCAGCATGGGACTAGCGGGAGGGGCGGGGAGAGAGACCCAGTACTTC.

The chain uses TRBV30 and TRBJ2-6, with 9 bases identical to TRBD1. CDR1 is GTSNPN, CDR2 SVGIG, per germline (reference sequence). V gave up 3 bases and J gave up 2 bases; unmatched junction bases: 2. The length of the CDR3 is 15 residues. The DNA of the CDR3 is TGTGCCTGGAGGGGGGACAGGGCTGGGGCCAACGTCCTGACTTTC. Its protein product is CAWRGDRAGANVLTF. Full variable domain (remainder filled in from reference TRBV30 and TRBJ2-6): SQTIHQWPATLVQPVGSPLSLECTVEGTSNPNLYWYRQAAGRGLQLLFYSVGIGQISSEVPQNLSASRPQDRQFILSSKKLLLSDSGFYLCAWRGDRAGANVLTFGAGSRLTVL.

The chain recombines TRBV30 with TRBJ1-5; 10 nucleotides line up with TRBD1. Germline-derived CDR1 and CDR2 are GTSNPN and SVGIG (reference sequence). CDR3 length: 16 amino acids. V lost 2 bases and J lost 5; bases outside the gene matches: 9. CDR3 DNA: TGTGCCTGGAGTTTAGGGCCCGGGACAGGGGATCAGCCCCAGCATTTT. Translation: CAWSLGPGTGDQPQHF.

This clone was observed a handful of times. V gene TRBV7-9 combines with J gene TRBJ1-1; TRBD1 matches 7 bases. The J segment lost 7 bases and the V segment lost 4 bases, leaving 15 bases of the junction unmatched. Germline CDR1 reads SEHNR; CDR2 reads FQNEAQ (reference sequence). This CDR3 comprises 16 residues. CDR3 amino acids: CASSSNRGTGHFEAFF. The CDR3 region has the DNA TGTGCCAGCAGCTCTAACAGGGGAACGGGTCATTTTGAAGCTTTCTTT.

CDR3 amino acids: CASSSGTPSYNEQFF. The DNA of the CDR3 is TGTGCCAGCAGTTCCGGGACTCCTTCGTACAATGAGCAGTTCTTC. The J gene is TRBJ2-1, the V gene TRBV28, with a tentative D call TRBD2 (6 bases). The CDR3 is 15 residues long. CDR1 MDHEN and CDR2 SYDVKM come from the germline V gene. Between the trimmed V and J ends, which lost 4 bases and 4 bases, there was a span of 14 bases. Drawing the rest from reference TRBV28 and TRBJ2-1, the complete variable domain is DVKVTQSSRYLVKRTGEKVFLECVQDMDHENMFWYRQDPGLGLRLIYFSYDVKMKEKGDIPEGYSVSREKKERFSLILESASTNQTSMYLCASSSGTPSYNEQFFGPGTRLTVL.

This clone has a single count. The chain is built from TRBV5-1 and TRBJ1-1; TRBD1 matches 9 bases. This CDR3 comprises 13 residues. J was trimmed by 6 bases and V by 4 bases; bases with no gene match: 4. Germline-derived CDR1 and CDR2 are SGHRS and YFSETQ. CDR3 in amino acids: CASSPGTGPEAFF. DNA for the CDR3: TGCGCCAGCAGCCCTGGGACAGGGCCTGAAGCTTTCTTT.

The chain links TRBV7-8 to TRBJ1-4, with TRBD1 as a possible D gene (6 bases). The CDR3 extends over 16 amino acids. CDR1 SGHVS and CDR2 FQNEAQ come from the germline V gene. The V and J ends lost 4 bases and 0 bases respectively, with 12 bases between them. The DNA for the CDR3 is TGTGCCAGCAGCTCACAACAGGGTGCAACTAATGAAAAACTGTTTTTT. As protein: CASSSQQGATNEKLFF.

This chain uses TRBV7-9 with TRBJ2-2; 9 bases are shared with TRBD1. Germline loops: CDR1 SEHNR, CDR2 FQNEAQ (reference sequence). This CDR3 has 17 amino acids. The V gene end was trimmed by 0 bases and the J gene end by 4 bases; junction bases not matched to a gene: 6. In DNA form, the CDR3 reads TGTGCCAGCAGCTTAGCCGGGGGACAGGGAGGCACCGGGGAGCTGTTTTTT. Translated: CASSLAGGQGGTGELFF.

This rearrangement joins TRBV5-4 to TRBJ1-1, with D uncertain. Trimming cost V 0 bases and J 3 bases, with 12 bases left between them. Germline CDR1 is SGHNT and CDR2 is YYREEE (reference sequence). This CDR3 contains 15 residues. CDR3 sequence reads: CASSLVDREDTEAFF. CDR3 nucleotide sequence: TGTGCCAGCAGCTTGGTGGACCGGGAGGACACTGAAGCTTTCTTT. Supplemented by reference TRBV5-4 and TRBJ1-1, the full variable domain reads ETGVTQSPTHLIKTRGQQVTLRCSSQSGHNTVSWYQQALGQGPQFIFQYYREEENGRGNFPPRFSGLQFPNYSSELNVNALELDDSALYLCASSLVDREDTEAFFGQGTRLTVV.

The V gene is TRBV7-2, the J gene TRBJ1-2; possible D gene TRBD1, 6 bases. The CDR3 contains 14 residues. Germline V gene lookup returns CDR1 SGHTA and CDR2 FQGNSA. The ends were cut back, 5 bases at V and 2 bases at J, with 12 bases in the middle. CDR3 DNA sequence: TGTGCCAGCAGCCCCCGGCAGGGGAACTATGGCTACACCTTC. Protein sequence: CASSPRQGNYGYTF.

The rearrangement uses TRBV13 and TRBJ2-7; TRBD2 aligns across 8 bases. The CDR3 is 16 amino acids. J lost 0 bases, V lost 0 bases, and 4 bases had no gene match. Germline CDR1 reads PRHDT; CDR2 reads FYEKMQ (reference sequence). The CDR3 sequence: CASSLGLAVNSYEQYF. The DNA for the CDR3 is TGTGCCAGCAGCTTAGGACTAGCGGTTAACTCCTACGAGCAGTACTTC.

CDR3 nucleotide sequence: TGTGCCAGCAGGATCCCGGAGGAGTCAGGGGCCAACGTCCTGACTTTC. It codes for CASRIPEESGANVLTF. The rearrangement joins TRBV7-9 to TRBJ2-6; tentatively, D is TRBD2 (5 bases). Trimming took 6 bases from V and 4 from J, leaving 16 bases between them. This CDR3 has 16 residues. The germline gives CDR1 SEHNR, CDR2 FQNEAQ (reference sequence). The full variable domain, with the rest looked up from reference TRBV7-9 and TRBJ2-6, is DTGVSQNPRHKITKRGQNVTFRCDPISEHNRLYWYRQTLGQGPEFLTYFQNEAQLEKSRLLSDRFSAERPKGSFSTLEIQRTEQGDSAMYLCASRIPEESGANVLTFGAGSRLTVL.

The chain joins TRBV18 to TRBJ1-1; TRBD1 agrees at 8 bases. V shed 3 bases and J 5 bases; nucleotides not matched to a gene: 8. This CDR3 region has 15 residues. Germline V gives CDR1 KGHSH, CDR2 LQKENI. CDR3 in amino acids: CASSPSGRGQTEAFF. CDR3 DNA sequence: TGTGCCAGCTCACCCTCGGGCAGGGGGCAAACTGAAGCTTTCTTT.